This T cell receptor beta chain emerged from a study of tumor T cells in aggressive B-cell lymphoma. The CDR3 contains 15 residues. Between the trimmed V and J ends, which lost 1 base and 4 bases, there was a span of 13 bases. The germline gives CDR1 SGHAT, CDR2 FQNNGV. Here immunoSEQ multiplex PCR was the method, and the copy in TCRdb shows in-frame clones only, minus some. The repertoire consists of about 2,100 clones, with around 85% occurring once and the leading ten covering less than 20%. This TCR derives from an adult with diffuse large B cell lymphoma. The sequenced sample consisted of tumor tissue. The rearrangement links TRBV11-2 to TRBJ2-5; D gene ambiguous. CDR3 loop: CASSLVSASGETQYF. CDR3 bases: TGTGCCAGCAGCTTAGTGAGCGCGTCGGGAGAGACCCAGTACTTC.